Below, one TCR beta chain is given with its context. Authors' analysis steps: Quantification of nucleated cells was approximated via reference gene primer amplification. Sequencing was performed with immunoSEQ multiplex PCR; in TCRdb, only in-frame clones are kept and a portion is missing. From that table come the V and J calls and clone size; the DNA was used to work out D and trimming. The sample shows 370,000 or so clones, roughly 86% of them seen only once. The entry originates in a study of blood T cell repertoires in COVID-19. Background on the study: Samples of COVID-19 (acute and convalescent) were obtained from the United States, Italy and Spain. The analysed material was cDNA or gDNA that came from T cells, B-cell-depleted T cells, or PBMCs.

This clonotype originated in a human donor with acute or convalescent COVID-19. The donor label of this sample is uncertain. Sequencing used peripheral blood.

In nucleotides, the CDR3 is TGTGCCAGCAGCTCGGGACAGGGTGGTGAGCAGTTCTTC. Amino acid sequence: CASSSGQGGEQFF. The V and J genes are TRBV7-7 and TRBJ2-1; 9 bases map to TRBD1. Germline values: CDR1 SSHAT, CDR2 FNYEAQ (reference sequence). The CDR3 runs to 13 residues. J gave up 9 bases and V 4 bases, and 4 bases lay outside the gene matches.